The 26 T cell receptor beta chains listed next were all sequenced from one sample in a study of sequential checkpoint blockade in melanoma. The method was immunoSEQ multiplex PCR; TCRdb's version includes in-frame clones alone and lacks a portion of them. The table has about 18,000 clones, 72% seen once. Treatment denoted: randomized to nivolumab then ipilimumab (arm A) or the reverse (arm B). Specimen: CD8+ T cells sorted from blood (inferred from file names), collected from a patient given nivolumab and ipilimumab in sequence. The receptors come from a human donor with melanoma.

This clone showed up just once. The chain recombines TRBV4-2 with TRBJ1-1; possible D gene TRBD1, 5 bases. With 3 bases removed from V and 7 bases from J, the gap between germline ends came to 9 bases. Germline lookup yields CDR1 LGHNA and CDR2 YNFKEQ. The CDR3 extends over 12 amino acids. CDR3 nucleotide sequence: TGTGCCAGCAGCCATGGGGGGGGTGAAGCTTTCTTT. Protein product: CASSHGGGEAFF.

The chain combines TRBV2 with TRBJ1-5; D is perhaps TRBD1 (6 bases). Germline values: CDR1 SNHLY, CDR2 FYNNEI. Trimming removed 3 bases from V and 6 bases from J, with 18 bases in between. This CDR3 is 16 amino acids long. DNA of the CDR3: TGTGCCAGCAGTGAGGGCAGGGGCCTTAGTAGTCAGCCCCAGCATTTT. Translated: CASSEGRGLSSQPQHF. Full variable domain (missing parts from reference TRBV2 and TRBJ1-5): EPEVTQTPSHQVTQMGQEVILRCVPISNHLYFYWYRQILGQKVEFLVSFYNNEISEKSEIFDDQFSVERPDGSNFTLKIRSTKLEDSAMYFCASSEGRGLSSQPQHFGDGTRLSIL.

This clone occurred a few times. At one boundary the junction diverges from the germline segment, which might be a read error. This sequence joins TRBV6-4 and TRBJ2-7; D may be TRBD2 (5 bases). The CDR3 covers 13 residues. Germline CDR1 MRHNA, CDR2 SNTAGT. The chain's CDR3 is CAISGRTGDEQYF. In DNA form, the CDR3 reads TGTGCCATCAGTGGGCGAACCGGGGACGAGCAGTACTTC.

The V call is TRBV19, the J call TRBJ2-1; 10 bases are a match to TRBD2. The CDR3 is 15 residues long. From germline, CDR1 is LNHDA and CDR2 SQIVND (reference sequence). J lost 2 bases, V lost 5 bases, and 3 bases had no gene match. CDR3 in DNA: TGTGCCAGTAGTTTAGCGGGAGGCGCCTACAATGAGCAGTTCTTC. This gives the protein CASSLAGGAYNEQFF.

This CDR3 is CASSLVGQYYGYTF. As DNA, the CDR3 is TGTGCCAGCAGCTTAGTGGGACAGTACTATGGCTACACCTTC. The J gene is TRBJ1-2, the V gene TRBV7-2; 7 bases are a match to TRBD1. The V and J ends lost 1 base and 3 bases, in that order; junction bases with no gene match: 2. Germline loops: CDR1 SGHTA, CDR2 FQGNSA. The CDR3 runs 14 residues.

This clone was picked up a small number of times. The gene calls are TRBV11-3 and TRBJ2-7; D is unclear. CDR3 length equals 11 residues. V shed 5 bases and J shed 3 bases, with 5 bases lying between them. The germline V gene encodes CDR1 SGHNT and CDR2 YENEEA. The CDR3 is CASSLFYEQYF. DNA of the CDR3: TGTGCCAGCAGCCTATTCTACGAGCAGTACTTC. Using reference TRBV11-3 and TRBJ2-7 for the parts outside the CDR3, the full variable domain is EAGVVQSPRYKIIEKKQPVAFWCNPISGHNTLYWYLQNLGQGPELLIRYENEEAVDDSQLPKDRFSAERLKGVDSTLKIQPAELGDSAVYLCASSLFYEQYFGPGTRLTVT.

This clone appeared a few times. CDR3: CASSPDYDRGYQPQHF. The CDR3 nucleotides read TGTGCCAGCTCACCCGACTACGACAGGGGATATCAGCCCCAGCATTTT. This chain joins TRBV18 and TRBJ1-5, with 8 bases fitting TRBD1. Germline lookup yields CDR1 KGHSH and CDR2 LQKENI. This CDR3 comprises 16 residues. The V and J ends lost 3 bases and 5 bases, in that order; junction bases with no gene match: 9.

In DNA form, the CDR3 reads TGTGCCAGCAGCTTCGGACAGGGGACGTTCTATGGCTACACCTTC. This encodes CASSFGQGTFYGYTF. The chain employs TRBV5-6 and TRBJ1-2; the match to TRBD1 covers 9 bases. Trimming removed 2 bases from V and 4 bases from J; junction bases left unmatched: 6. Per germline, CDR1 SGHDT and CDR2 YYEEEE. This CDR3 has 15 residues.

The chain recombines TRBV6-5 with TRBJ1-1; D is unclear. The V gene's germline CDR1 is MNHEY and CDR2 SVGAGI. This CDR3 contains 15 residues. V was pared by 8 bases and J by 1 base, with 17 bases between. The CDR3 DNA reads as TGTGCCAGCGAAGCGAGGGAAGGAGGGAACACTGAAGCTTTCTTT. This encodes CASEAREGGNTEAFF.

CDR3 loop: CASSGSRQGIWKTEAFF. The CDR3 DNA is TGTGCCAGCAGTGGATCTCGGCAGGGGATATGGAAGACTGAAGCTTTCTTT. The chain joins TRBV2 to TRBJ1-1, with D tentatively TRBD1 (6 bases). Germline V gene data show CDR1 as SNHLY and CDR2 as FYNNEI. The V end was cut by 4 bases, the J end by 5 bases, with 23 bases between. The CDR3 length is 17 residues.

The chain couples TRBV15 to TRBJ1-1, with D possibly matching TRBD1 (5 bases). Germline V CDR1 and CDR2: LNHNV, YYDKDF (reference sequence). The CDR3 has 17 residues. The germline V and J ends were trimmed by 0 bases and 0 bases, with 14 bases remaining between them. CDR3 sequence (DNA): TGTGCCACCAGCAGAGATAGTTGGGGGGGGATGAACACTGAAGCTTTCTTT. Translation gives CATSRDSWGGMNTEAFF.

This clone occurred a few times. V is TRBV7-9 and J is TRBJ2-7, with TRBD1 identical over 7 bases. Germline trimming cut 6 bases from V and 0 bases from J; bases unmatched to any gene: 5. Germline CDR1 SEHNR, CDR2 FQNEAQ (reference sequence). This CDR3 is 14 amino acids long. CDR3 nucleotides: TGTGCCAGCAGGGGGACAGCTAGCTCCTACGAGCAGTACTTC. Translating it yields CASRGTASSYEQYF.

The chain links TRBV5-6 to TRBJ1-2, with D hard to call. Germline CDR1 is SGHDT and CDR2 is YYEEEE. The CDR3 has 14 residues. The germline V and J ends were trimmed by 0 bases and 2 bases, with 8 bases remaining between them. The CDR3 reads CASSLVGQNYGYTF. In nucleotides, the CDR3 is TGTGCCAGCAGCTTGGTTGGGCAAAACTATGGCTACACCTTC.

This clone was seen a single time. The J gene is TRBJ1-2, the V gene TRBV11-2, with D possibly matching TRBD1 (5 bases). V shed 5 bases and J shed 8 bases, with 15 bases lying between them. Germline CDR1 reads SGHAT; CDR2 reads FQNNGV. The CDR3 totals 13 residues. The CDR3 nucleotides are TGTGCCAGCAGCCCGGGACTCCCTATAGGCTACACCTTC. Its translation is CASSPGLPIGYTF.

The sample holds a few counts of this clone. The chain combines TRBV14 with TRBJ2-7; TRBD1 matches at 7 bases. The CDR3 contains 14 residues. The germline V gene encodes CDR1 SGHDN and CDR2 FVKESK. The ends lost 8 bases at V and 7 bases at J; junction bases unmatched: 14. The CDR3 is CASPRLGQIKEQYF. The CDR3, as DNA: TGTGCCAGCCCCCGATTGGGACAGATTAAGGAGCAGTACTTC.

The genes are TRBV9 and TRBJ2-7; possible D gene TRBD2, 6 bases. V lost 0 bases and J 2 bases, leaving 12 bases between the germline ends. Germline V gene lookup returns CDR1 SGDLS and CDR2 YYNGEE. CDR3 size: 15 residues. This CDR3 reads CASSVEGSGAYEQYF. The CDR3 DNA is TGTGCCAGCAGCGTAGAAGGGTCGGGGGCCTACGAGCAGTACTTC.

The chain combines TRBV9 with TRBJ2-7; TRBD2 agrees at 13 bases. CDR1 is SGDLS and CDR2 is YYNGEE in the germline V gene. The junction had 6 bases not matched to a gene; V was cut back by 3 bases and J by 6 bases. The CDR3 length is 15 residues. The CDR3 DNA reads TGTGCCAGCAGCGCAGGGACTAGCGGGACCTCCGAGCAGTACTTC. Residues: CASSAGTSGTSEQYF.

The gene calls are TRBV5-1 and TRBJ2-7; TRBD2 is a possible D gene (6 bases). Trimming left V 4 bases short and J 1 base short, with 21 bases between. Germline-derived CDR1 and CDR2 are SGHRS and YFSETQ. The CDR3 runs 17 residues. CDR3 in DNA: TGCGCCAGCAGCCCGGGGACTCCGGTAGTGCAGTCCTACGAGCAGTACTTC. Protein sequence: CASSPGTPVVQSYEQYF.

The chain is built from TRBV9 and TRBJ2-7; a possible D gene is TRBD2 (7 bases). This CDR3 is built from 14 residues. Germline V gene data show CDR1 as SGDLS and CDR2 as YYNGEE. V dropped 0 bases and J dropped 3 bases, with 10 bases sitting between them. The CDR3 DNA sequence: TGTGCCAGCAGCGTAGGGGGAGGGGGCTACGAGCAGTACTTC. Its protein is CASSVGGGGYEQYF.

The CDR3: CASSPRWTTTYSGANVLTF. The CDR3 DNA sequence: TGTGCCAGCAGCCCCCGGTGGACGACTACCTATTCTGGGGCCAACGTCCTGACTTTC. The chain recombines TRBV28 with TRBJ2-6, with D perhaps matching TRBD2 (5 bases). Trimming took 6 bases from V and 1 from J, leaving 22 bases between them. The CDR3 is 19 residues long. From germline, CDR1 is MDHEN and CDR2 SYDVKM. Full variable domain (outside the CDR3, taken from reference TRBV28 and TRBJ2-6): DVKVTQSSRYLVKRTGEKVFLECVQDMDHENMFWYRQDPGLGLRLIYFSYDVKMKEKGDIPEGYSVSREKKERFSLILESASTNQTSMYLCASSPRWTTTYSGANVLTFGAGSRLTVL.

The V and J genes are TRBV11-1 and TRBJ2-7, with D perhaps matching TRBD1 (6 bases). The germline V gene has CDR1 SGHAT and CDR2 FQDESV (reference sequence). The CDR3 is made up of 14 amino acids. Deletions cut 2 bases from V and 5 bases from J, with 13 bases between. CDR3 region: CASSLTQGRDEQYF. The DNA for the CDR3 is TGTGCCAGCAGCTTAACACAGGGAAGGGACGAGCAGTACTTC.

The V call is TRBV7-9, the J call TRBJ1-2; no clear D gene. The V end lost 2 bases, the J end lost 4 bases, and 14 bases lay between the germline ends. This CDR3 is 15 amino acids long. CDR1 is SEHNR and CDR2 is FQNEAQ in the germline V gene (reference sequence). The CDR3 is CASSLPGVGSYGYTF. CDR3 sequence (DNA): TGTGCCAGCAGCTTACCCGGGGTTGGGAGCTATGGCTACACCTTC.

This chain connects TRBV14 to TRBJ2-7; 15 bases agree with TRBD2. Germline V gene lookup returns CDR1 SGHDN and CDR2 FVKESK. The V segment lost 1 base and the J segment 6 bases; nucleotides outside the gene matches: 10. This CDR3 is built from 18 residues. The CDR3 region is CASSQGRFAGLAGGEQYF. The DNA for the CDR3 is TGTGCCAGCAGCCAAGGCAGGTTTGCGGGACTAGCGGGAGGCGAGCAGTACTTC.

On this clone itself: At one end, the junction sequence differs from germline, possibly due to a read error. The CDR3 DNA sequence: TGTGCCGGCAGTTCCACACTGAACACTGAAGCTTTCTTT. Protein product: CAGSSTLNTEAFF. The chain is built from TRBV28 and TRBJ1-1; D unresolved. The CDR3 sequence is 13 residues long. The germline V gene has CDR1 MDHEN and CDR2 SYDVKM. The whole variable domain, filled in from reference TRBV28 and TRBJ1-1, reads DVKVTQSSRYLVKRTGEKVFLECVQDMDHENMFWYRQDPGLGLRLIYFSYDVKMKEKGDIPEGYSVSREKKERFSLILESASTNQTSMYLCAGSSTLNTEAFFGQGTRLTVV.

This clone was found a few times. V gene TRBV5-6 combines with J gene TRBJ2-7, with TRBD1 identical over 10 bases. The CDR3 covers 14 residues. V was pared by 2 bases and J by 7 bases, with 6 bases of the junction left unmatched. CDR1 is SGHDT and CDR2 is YYEEEE in the germline V gene. The CDR3, as DNA: TGTGCCAGCAGCTTAGTCCAGGGACAGGGGGAGCAGTACTTC. This encodes CASSLVQGQGEQYF.

J is TRBJ2-3 and V is TRBV13; the match to TRBD2 covers 13 bases. The trim removed 6 bases at V and 13 bases at J, leaving 13 bases unmatched. CDR3 length equals 15 residues. CDR1 PRHDT and CDR2 FYEKMQ come from the germline V gene (reference sequence). The CDR3 region is CASRLGLAGAGGEYF. CDR3 bases: TGTGCCAGCAGACTCGGACTAGCGGGGGCCGGGGGGGAGTATTTT.